This T cell receptor beta chain is from a study of neurological immune-mediated disorders. Study-level points and caveats: According to phylogenetic grouping, one related-CDR3 cluster, a possible signature, contained the repertoires of 18 of 34 multiple sclerosis patients.

This clonotype has only a few counts. Its antigen is undetermined. This CDR3 has 13 amino acids. Trimming shortened V by 5 bases and J by 2 bases, and 8 bases separated the two germline ends. Germline CDR1 reads SGHAT; CDR2 reads FQNNGV. TCRdb processed the 5' RACE reads anew with MiXCR; each CDR3 protein has one entry. The sample includes 50,000 to 85,000 distinct CDR3 sequences, 5.2% of them seen just once. It was from 2 million PBMCs stored at -80 C that the unsorted libraries were obtained. The V gene is TRBV11-2, the J gene TRBJ2-3; D not resolved. The sequenced material came from PBMCs. The clonotype was recovered from a young woman with multiple sclerosis. CDR3 protein: CASSPLDTDTQYF. The CDR3 DNA sequence: TGTGCCAGCAGCCCCCTGGACACAGATACGCAGTATTTT.